What follows are 25 T cell receptor beta chains derived from one specimen sequenced in a study of blood T cell repertoires in COVID-19. Generated by immunoSEQ multiplex PCR, the TCRdb table keeps only in-frame clones and is missing some. The data show a few hundred thousand clones, around 90% seen once. The sequenced sample consisted of peripheral blood. The receptors shown here come from a woman between 65 and 79 years old with active or convalescent COVID-19.

This clone was counted between two and nine times. This sequence joins TRBV5-4 and TRBJ1-1, with 7 positions matching TRBD1. Germline CDR1 SGHNT, CDR2 YYREEE (reference sequence). The J segment lost 1 base and the V segment lost 9 bases, leaving 12 bases of the junction unmatched. The CDR3 totals 15 residues. CDR3 nucleotide sequence: TGTGCCACCGAAGGAGGGGGCGTCCCGAACACTGAAGCTTTCTTT. Protein sequence: CATEGGGVPNTEAFF. The full variable domain, rest sourced from reference TRBV5-4 and TRBJ1-1, is ETGVTQSPTHLIKTRGQQVTLRCSSQSGHNTVSWYQQALGQGPQFIFQYYREEENGRGNFPPRFSGLQFPNYSSELNVNALELDDSALYLCATEGGGVPNTEAFFGQGTRLTVV.

This clone is a singleton in its sample. This sequence joins TRBV5-1 and TRBJ1-5; 7 bases agree with TRBD1. The CDR3 spans 13 residues. V lost 0 bases and J lost 7; bases outside the gene matches: 1. Germline V CDR1 and CDR2: SGHRS, YFSETQ. CDR3: CASSLDRGQPQHF. CDR3 coding DNA: TGCGCCAGCAGCTTGGACAGGGGACAGCCCCAGCATTTT.

The J gene is TRBJ2-2, the V gene TRBV19; D perhaps matches TRBD1 (6 bases). Germline-derived CDR1 and CDR2 are LNHDA and SQIVND (reference sequence). The CDR3 loop spans 14 amino acids. Trimming stripped 3 bases from V and 7 bases from J, with 12 bases between. CDR3 nucleotide sequence: TGTGCCAGTAGTATTTTCGGGGACAACGGGGAGCTGTTTTTT. This translates into CASSIFGDNGELFF.

The rearrangement uses TRBV3-1 (or the pseudogene TRBV3-2) and TRBJ2-3; maybe TRBD1 (6 bases). This CDR3 is 16 amino acids long. Germline lookup yields CDR1 LGHDT and CDR2 YNNKEL (reference sequence). V lost 7 bases and J lost 4, with 21 bases in between. The CDR3 region is CASIPGAGAGPDTQYF. Here the CDR3 DNA reads TGTGCCAGCATTCCAGGGGCAGGGGCCGGCCCAGATACGCAGTATTTT.

The chain recombines TRBV6-5 with TRBJ1-6; D not certain. The V end lost 4 bases, the J end lost 12 bases, and 7 bases lay between the germline ends. This CDR3 is 11 amino acids long. CDR1 is MNHEY, CDR2 SVGAGI, per germline. CDR3 region: CASSFPEPLHF. In nucleotides, the CDR3 is TGTGCCAGCAGTTTTCCAGAACCCCTCCACTTT.

For this clone: This specimen includes other DNA sequences encoding the same CDR3. V and J are TRBV15 and TRBJ1-1; D unclear. Germline V CDR1 and CDR2: LNHNV, YYDKDF (reference sequence). The germline V and J ends were trimmed by 1 base and 4 bases, with 10 bases remaining between them. This CDR3 is 14 amino acids long. The CDR3 is CATSRGRGGTEAFF. The CDR3 DNA reads as TGTGCCACCAGCAGAGGACGGGGTGGCACTGAAGCTTTCTTT.

This clone was recorded once. The V gene is TRBV24-1, the J gene TRBJ2-5; TRBD2 might be the D (5 bases). Germline CDR1 reads KGHDR; CDR2 reads SFDVKD. Trimming cost V 5 bases and J 1 base, with 7 bases left between them. The CDR3 loop spans 13 amino acids. DNA of the CDR3: TGTGCCACCAGTGGGGGAGTCCAAGAGACCCAGTACTTC. It yields the protein CATSGGVQETQYF.

CDR3 DNA sequence: TGTGCCAGCAACATCCGACAGGGGACTGGAAACACCATATATTTT. It codes for CASNIRQGTGNTIYF. J is TRBJ1-3 and V is TRBV6-5; 8 bases are shared with TRBD1. This CDR3 comprises 15 residues. Germline V lookup: CDR1 MNHEY, CDR2 SVGAGI. Trimming cost V 7 bases and J 2 bases; bases outside gene matches: 7.

J is TRBJ1-1 and V is TRBV6-5, with TRBD1 matching over 10 bases. In germline, CDR1 is MNHEY, CDR2 SVGAGI. V was pared by 5 bases and J by 10 bases, with 7 bases of the junction left unmatched. The CDR3 is 13 residues long. The CDR3 reads CASSRQGARLAFF. CDR3 DNA: TGTGCCAGCAGTCGACAGGGGGCACGGTTAGCTTTCTTT.

Regarding this clone: A read error may produce the germline difference seen at one junction end. The V call is TRBV4-3, the J call TRBJ2-1; perhaps TRBD2 as D (6 bases). The germline V gene has CDR1 LGHNA and CDR2 YSLEER. The CDR3 consists of 13 residues. This chain's CDR3 is CASSQDGGSSTIF. The CDR3 DNA reads as TGCGCCAGCAGCCAAGATGGAGGGAGTAGTACGATCTTC.

This clone has a handful of counts. This CDR3 is CSVPTGRNTGELFF. The CDR3 nucleotides read TGCAGCGTTCCGACAGGCAGGAACACCGGGGAGCTGTTTTTT. The chain uses TRBV29-1 and TRBJ2-2; D possibly corresponds to TRBD1 (6 bases). With 5 bases removed from V and 1 base from J, the gap between germline ends came to 11 bases. The CDR3 sequence is 14 residues long. In germline, CDR1 is SQVTM, CDR2 ANQGSEA.

Of note for this clone: Other nucleotide sequences in the sample specify the same CDR3. The chain employs TRBV7-9 and TRBJ1-4; D unresolved. Germline CDR1 is SEHNR and CDR2 is FQNEAQ (reference sequence). The V end was cut by 3 bases, the J end by 2 bases, with 7 bases between. The length of the CDR3 is 14 residues. The CDR3 here is CASSLRETNEKLFF. DNA for the CDR3: TGTGCCAGCAGCTTGAGGGAGACTAATGAAAAACTGTTTTTT.

The chain recombines TRBV5-1 with TRBJ2-1; TRBD2 aligns across 10 bases. The CDR3 has 15 amino acids. Germline CDR1 reads SGHRS; CDR2 reads YFSETQ. V lost 1 base to trimming and J lost 5 bases; unmatched junction nucleotides: 3. This CDR3 is CASSLIAGGNNEQFF. CDR3 nucleotides: TGCGCCAGCAGCTTGATAGCGGGGGGAAACAATGAGCAGTTCTTC.

The V gene is TRBV19, the J gene TRBJ1-2; maybe TRBD1 (6 bases). V shed 5 bases and J shed 8 bases, with 18 bases lying between them. The CDR3 contains 14 residues. The germline V gene encodes CDR1 LNHDA and CDR2 SQIVND (reference sequence). The CDR3 DNA is TGTGCCAGTAGTTTCCTTGGACAGCCCCTCGGCTACACCTTC. This gives the protein CASSFLGQPLGYTF.

This clone was seen only a few times. V and J are TRBV6-4 and TRBJ1-2; TRBD1 might be the D (6 bases). V lost 0 bases and J 7 bases, leaving 12 bases between the germline ends. Per germline, CDR1 MRHNA and CDR2 SNTAGT. The length of the CDR3 is 14 residues. CDR3 region: CASSDSGGGSGYTF. CDR3 sequence (DNA): TGTGCCAGCAGTGACTCCGGGGGGGGCTCTGGCTACACCTTC.

This chain uses TRBV10-1 with TRBJ1-1; unclear D gene. The V gene lost 7 bases and the J gene lost 4 bases, with 10 bases spanning the gap. The CDR3 contains 12 residues. Germline lookup yields CDR1 WNHNN and CDR2 SYGVQD (reference sequence). The CDR3 region has the DNA TGCGCCAGCAACCGAGAGTGCACTGAAGCTTTCTTT. Protein sequence: CASNRECTEAFF.

This clone has only one observation. The CDR3 sequence is CASAPPRGAGGYTF. In nucleotides, the CDR3 is TGTGCTAGTGCCCCCCCGCGGGGGGCAGGTGGCTACACCTTC. This rearrangement joins TRBV12-5 to TRBJ1-2, with a weak D call TRBD1 (6 bases). This CDR3 region has 14 residues. Trimming pared 7 bases from V and 7 bases from J, leaving 19 bases between. Germline CDR1 is LGHNT and CDR2 is FRNRAP.

V is TRBV4-3 and J is TRBJ2-1; no reliable D call. With 0 bases removed from V and 6 bases from J, the gap between germline ends came to 12 bases. CDR3 size: 15 residues. Germline V gene sequence: CDR1 LGHNA, CDR2 YSLEER. The CDR3 region has the DNA TGCGCCAGCAGCCAAGATGTGGCTCGCAGCAATGAGCAGTTCTTC. Translation: CASSQDVARSNEQFF.

V gene TRBV11-2 combines with J gene TRBJ1-1, with a possible D match to TRBD1 (6 bases). Germline lookup yields CDR1 SGHAT and CDR2 FQNNGV. V was shortened by 4 bases and J by 5 bases, with 14 bases between the two germline ends. The CDR3 covers 14 residues. CDR3 loop: CASSSQGRGTEAFF. CDR3 DNA: TGTGCCAGCAGCTCTCAGGGAAGGGGGACTGAAGCTTTCTTT. Combining the CDR3 with reference TRBV11-2 and TRBJ1-1 gives the whole variable domain EAGVAQSPRYKIIEKRQSVAFWCNPISGHATLYWYQQILGQGPKLLIQFQNNGVVDDSQLPKDRFSAERLKGVDSTLKIQPAKLEDSAVYLCASSSQGRGTEAFFGQGTRLTVV.

The chain combines TRBV4-2 with TRBJ1-1, with D uncertain. Germline V lookup: CDR1 LGHNA, CDR2 YNFKEQ. The V gene lost 0 bases and the J gene lost 0 bases, with 5 bases spanning the gap. This CDR3 has 14 amino acids. CDR3 sequence reads: CASSQDVLNTEAFF. CDR3 sequence (DNA): TGTGCCAGCAGCCAAGACGTTCTGAACACTGAAGCTTTCTTT.

The chain uses TRBV5-1 and TRBJ1-1; 7 positions agree with TRBD1. V gave up 3 bases and J gave up 5 bases; unmatched junction bases: 7. The CDR3 totals 14 residues. Looked up from germline, CDR1 is SGHRS and CDR2 is YFSETQ. As DNA, the CDR3 is TGCGCCAGCAGCTCGATCCGGGACAGAACTGAAGCTTTCTTT. As protein: CASSSIRDRTEAFF.

This chain joins TRBV19 and TRBJ1-5; TRBD1 matches 7 bases. Germline values: CDR1 LNHDA, CDR2 SQIVND (reference sequence). The V gene end was trimmed by 6 bases and the J gene end by 7 bases; junction bases not matched to a gene: 9. CDR3 length equals 14 residues. In DNA, the CDR3 is TGTGCCAGTAGCCAAGACAGGGTCGGCCAGCCCCAGCATTTT. Its protein product is CASSQDRVGQPQHF.

The chain carries TRBV20-1 and TRBJ1-5; 7 bases are shared with TRBD1. V trimming: 5 bases; J trimming: 0 bases; junction bases outside the gene matches: 7. CDR1 is DFQATT and CDR2 is SNEGSKA in the germline V gene (reference sequence). This CDR3 has 15 residues. CDR3 in DNA: TGCAGTGCTCGTGAGGGGGCGAATAGCAATCAGCCCCAGCATTTT. It is translated as CSAREGANSNQPQHF.

This clone was counted only a few times. V and J are TRBV12-3 or TRBV12-4 and TRBJ1-2, with D perhaps matching TRBD1 (5 bases). Trimming removed 3 bases at V and 7 bases at J, with 9 bases between. The CDR3 runs 12 residues. Written as DNA, the CDR3 is TGTGCCAGCAGTTTGCAGGGCGGTGGCTACACCTTC. It specifies CASSLQGGGYTF.

CDR3: CASSPLPGRNTEAFF. The CDR3 coding sequence is TGTGCCAGCAGCCCCCTCCCTGGGAGGAACACTGAAGCTTTCTTT. This chain links TRBV11-2 with TRBJ1-1, with unresolved D. The CDR3 spans 15 residues. The germline V and J ends were trimmed by 5 bases and 1 base, with 14 bases remaining between them. Germline loops: CDR1 SGHAT, CDR2 FQNNGV.